This TCR beta chain was identified in a study of regulatory T cells in long-lasting Graves disease. At the level of the study: The term persistent Graves' disease signified upward of 5 years on antithyroid drugs with positive TSH receptor antibodies.

Combining iRepertoire HTBI primers with Arm-PCR of CDR3 regions, the authors built TCR beta libraries. TCRdb called the multiplex PCR reads again in MiXCR, with one record for every CDR3 protein. The sample records over 650,000 distinct CDR3 sequences, around 30% being singletons. Concerning this clonotype itself: Its antigen is undetermined.

Findings and caveats of the study: Less diverse TCR repertoires were seen in persistent Graves' patients than in newly diagnosed ones. In persistent patients, shared public clonotypes (around 2,600) outnumbered those in new patients (roughly 870). The researchers studied only peripheral blood, not thyroid tissue.

Time point reported: persistent/refractory GD, antithyroid drugs over 5 years with positive TRAb. PBMC-derived RNA was used for the TCR library. Trimming cost V 7 bases and J 1 base, with 13 bases left between them. Germline CDR1 DFQATT, CDR2 SNEGSKA (reference sequence). The CDR3 runs to 14 residues. This clonotype was obtained from a female donor with Graves disease. This rearrangement joins TRBV20-1 to TRBJ2-2, with D perhaps matching TRBD2 (6 bases). The sequenced sample was peripheral blood mononuclear cells (PBMCs), obtained when the disease was refractory, from a patient treated with antithyroid drugs. Here the CDR3 DNA reads TGCAGTGTATTGCCGCGGGGGAACACCGGGGAGCTGTTTTTT. This sequence encodes CSVLPRGNTGELFF.